Sequencing of this TCR beta chain was carried out in a study of blood T cell repertoires in COVID-19. Authors' processing steps: Estimated nucleated cell counts came from reference gene primer amplification. TCRdb's table, derived via immunoSEQ multiplex PCR, lists solely in-frame clones and lacks some. V and J calls and clone size are copied from that table; D and trimming were computed from the DNA. The sample consists of roughly 70,000 clones, about 88% of them appearing once. The clonotype comes from a man aged 80 or over with acute or convalescent COVID-19. What was sequenced was peripheral blood.

In nucleotides, the CDR3 is TGTGCCAGCAGCTTAATAGCGGGGGGGAACGAGCAGTACTTC. Protein product: CASSLIAGGNEQYF. The chain joins TRBV7-2 to TRBJ2-7, with 11 bases lining up with TRBD2. The CDR3 length is 14 residues. The trim removed 2 bases at V and 5 bases at J, leaving 2 bases unmatched. Germline CDR1 SGHTA, CDR2 FQGNSA.